A selection of T cell receptor beta chains follows, all from one sample in a study of blood T cell repertoires in COVID-19. Assay: immunoSEQ multiplex PCR; the TCRdb copy retains only in-frame clones and omits some. Found here are 110,000 or so clones, about 76% of them singletons; the top ten hold 15% to 20%. The material sequenced was peripheral blood. These receptors all stem from an older woman with acute or convalescent COVID-19. CDR3s include the opening cysteine and the closing phenylalanine or tryptophan.

j_call v_call cdr3_aa
TRBJ1-1 TRBV18 CASSLQGETEAFF
TRBJ1-1 TRBV11-2 CASSLVLGQGQKGTEAFF
TRBJ2-5 TRBV5-4 CASSLVGETQYF
TRBJ2-3 TRBV20-1 CSARGGEQYF
TRBJ1-2 TRBV30 CAWSVHLNRGPGGYTF
TRBJ2-7 TRBV5-1 CASSLAELTSYEQYF
TRBJ1-5 TRBV6-6 CASRPWGGQNDQPQHF
TRBJ1-1 TRBV3-1/TRBV3-2 CASSLLQRVNEAFF
TRBJ2-7 TRBV6-4 CASSADSGEQYF
TRBJ1-4 TRBV6-6 CASSPGDEKLFF
TRBJ2-7 TRBV28 CASSFGRYEQYF
TRBJ1-6 TRBV5-1 CASSLVPREEGGLYNSPLHF
TRBJ2-1 TRBV20-1 CSHSYNEQFF
TRBJ2-4 TRBV19 CASRGPTWDLAKNIQYF
TRBJ1-2 TRBV6-2/TRBV6-3 CASSYSRDSPNSDYGYTF
TRBJ1-1 TRBV10-3 CAISTARGPGVNTEAFF
TRBJ1-5 TRBV4-3 CASSQEAHPNQPQHF
TRBJ1-2 TRBV5-4 CASSLEGVSGYTF
TRBJ1-3 TRBV25-1 CASSIGQGFSGNTIYF
TRBJ2-7 TRBV12-5 CASGWWDKTYEQYF
TRBJ1-1 TRBV3-1/TRBV3-2 CASSQVSGKGEAFF
TRBJ2-3 TRBV7-6 CASSPDVTGLRDTQYF
TRBJ2-2 TRBV2 CASRPGTSSVGELFF
TRBJ1-2 TRBV7-2 CASSLAGTGGRYTF
TRBJ1-2 TRBV15 CATSRGQGYGYTF
TRBJ1-4 TRBV5-1 CASSGGQNEKLFF
TRBJ1-4 TRBV30 CAWSVSATNEKLFF
TRBJ1-6 TRBV5-5 CASSWGQGSGSPLHF
TRBJ1-4 TRBV4-1 CASSQGASELFF
TRBJ1-1 TRBV28 CASSRVLTEAFF
TRBJ2-2 TRBV30 CAWTLDRVKYTGELFF
TRBJ2-2 TRBV19 CASSERLANTGELFF
TRBJ1-5 TRBV25-1 CASRGTGHQPQHF
TRBJ1-6 TRBV29-1 CSVSEGSSPLHF
TRBJ2-1 TRBV6-5 CASNGGYNEQFF
TRBJ2-1 TRBV3-1/TRBV3-2 CASSLGYSGGAYNEQFF
TRBJ2-7 TRBV6-5 CASRQGEQYF
TRBJ1-2 TRBV6-1 CASRQGTGIGYTF
TRBJ2-2 TRBV6-1 CASSEARTSAGELFF
TRBJ2-3 TRBV6-2/TRBV6-3 CASSRDYLSTDTQYF
TRBJ2-5 TRBV24-1 CATSDQAQGPQETQYF
TRBJ2-3 TRBV11-2 CASSAWTASTDTQYF
TRBJ2-2 TRBV5-1 CASSSGVFPGELFF
TRBJ1-5 TRBV2 CASSEFRQGNQPQHF
TRBJ1-5 TRBV5-1 CASSPDKGPQHF
TRBJ2-7 TRBV7-9 CASSHSGTGSYEQYF
TRBJ2-3 TRBV5-4 CASSLGGGRMSTDTQYF
TRBJ2-5 TRBV19 CASSIGDRWGAETQYF
TRBJ1-3 TRBV4-1 CASSLQGSGNTIYF
TRBJ1-2 TRBV30 CAWSVDSYGYTF
TRBJ1-1 TRBV2 CASRQGVGQGIMNTEAFF
TRBJ2-7 TRBV30 CAWSGDRESSYEQYF
TRBJ1-2 TRBV7-8 CASSPQIQGDYGYTF
TRBJ1-1 TRBV5-1 CASSLAVLNTEAFF
TRBJ1-2 TRBV19 CASSSSGMTSTDGYTF
TRBJ2-7 TRBV6-5 CAVGTGGPYEQYF
TRBJ2-5 TRBV24-1 CATGTVQETQYF
TRBJ1-1 TRBV9 CASSSGTANTEAFF